The rows below give T cell receptor beta chains drawn from one sample of a study of technical replicates of blood from four donors. TCRdb keeps only in-frame clones here, not all; method: immunoSEQ multiplex PCR. Of fewer than 85,000 clones in the sample, about 96% were seen once. The material sequenced was T cells isolated from PBMCs. Source of these receptors: a human donor in good health. CDR3s include the opening cysteine and the closing phenylalanine or tryptophan. Each record gives: clone size, V gene, J gene, D gene, CDR3 DNA, CDR3 protein. A D gene is named only where the DNA matches it firmly. Not all rows give a size; the values are once, few, many and, for expanded clones, a class.

-	TRBV28	TRBJ2-7	TRBD2	TGTGCCAGCAGTCTGAAGACTAGCGGGGTCGTCTCCTACGAGCAGTACTTC	CASSLKTSGVVSYEQYF
-	TRBV7-8	TRBJ1-1	-	TGTGCCAGCAGCTTAGGCCGGACAGTTTTGAACACTGAAGCTTTCTTT	CASSLGRTVLNTEAFF
-	TRBV27	TRBJ2-7	-	TGTGCCAGCAGTAACAGGGTGTCCGCTTGGGAGCAGTACTTC	CASSNRVSAWEQYF
-	TRBV6-5	TRBJ1-1	TRBD1	TGTGCCAGCAGGGAGGGACAGGGAAACACTGAAGCTTTCTTT	CASREGQGNTEAFF
-	TRBV5-1	TRBJ2-5	TRBD1	TGCGCCAGCAGGGGATGGGGGACAGGGGACCGAGAGACCCAGTACTTC	CASRGWGTGDRETQYF
-	TRBV4-1	TRBJ2-7	-	TGCGCCAGCAGCCAACGCCTAGGCTACGAGCAGTACTTC	CASSQRLGYEQYF
once	TRBV10-3	TRBJ1-2	TRBD1	TGTGCCATCAGTGACTGGACAGGGGGCGCTGGCTATGGCTACACCTTC	CAISDWTGGAGYGYTF
-	TRBV5-1	TRBJ1-4	TRBD1	TGCGCCAGCAGCCGGGGACAGGGGAGTGAAAAACTGTTTTTT	CASSRGQGSEKLFF
-	TRBV9	TRBJ1-1	-	TGTGCCAGCAGCGTATCATTGAACACTGAAGCTTTCTTT	CASSVSLNTEAFF
-	TRBV5-1	TRBJ2-5	TRBD2	TGCGCCAGCAGCTCCCTAGCGGGAGGGCCCCAAGAGACCCAGTACTTC	CASSSLAGGPQETQYF
-	TRBV29-1	TRBJ2-5	TRBD1	TGCAGCGTCGAGAGGACAGGAGAGACCCAGTACTTC	CSVERTGETQYF
-	TRBV28	TRBJ1-2	-	TGTGCCAGCAGTTATGCGGGTGGCTACACCTTC	CASSYAGGYTF
-	TRBV6-5	TRBJ2-3	TRBD2	TGTGCCAGCAGGGCTAGCGGGACTAGCACAGATACGCAGTATTTT	CASRASGTSTDTQYF
-	TRBV7-2	TRBJ2-1	-	TGTGCCAGCAGTCCCGGGACTTATGAGCAGTTCTTC	CASSPGTYEQFF
-	TRBV30	TRBJ2-1	TRBD2	TGTGCCTGGAGTGTACAAGGCGGGAGGGCCAGGGGTGAGCAGTTCTTC	CAWSVQGGRARGEQFF
-	TRBV7-2	TRBJ2-1	-	TGTGCCAGCAGCTTAAGCTGGGGGGACTACAATGAGCAGTTCTTC	CASSLSWGDYNEQFF
-	TRBV9	TRBJ1-3	-	TGTGCCAGCAGCGTAGTGGCAACAGCCGCCTCTGGAAACACCATATATTTT	CASSVVATAASGNTIYF
-	TRBV6-5	TRBJ2-2	-	TGTGCCAGCAGTAAGAGTACCGGGGAGCTGTTTTTT	CASSKSTGELFF
once	TRBV4-3	TRBJ1-5	TRBD1	TGCGCCAGCAGCCAAGAGAGACAGGGCGGCAATCAGCCCCAGCATTTT	CASSQERQGGNQPQHF
once	TRBV10-3	TRBJ1-1	-	TGTGCCATCAGTGGAGGGTTGGGGAGAACTGAAGCTTTCTTT	CAISGGLGRTEAFF
once	TRBV7-9	TRBJ2-1	TRBD2	TGTGCCAGCAGCTTAGCTAGCGGGAGGCCGGGGAATGAGCAGTTCTTC	CASSLASGRPGNEQFF
-	TRBV9	TRBJ2-7	TRBD2	TGTGCCAGCAGCGTAGCGGGAGGGCCCTCCGAGCAGTACTTC	CASSVAGGPSEQYF
-	TRBV15	TRBJ2-1	-	TGTGCCACCAGCAGAGAGGGTGCGGGCTACAATGAGCAGTTCTTC	CATSREGAGYNEQFF
-	TRBV19	TRBJ1-5	TRBD1	TGTGCCAGTATGGACAGGACTAATCAGCCCCAGCATTTT	CASMDRTNQPQHF
-	TRBV6-5	TRBJ2-7	TRBD2	TGTGCCAGCAGAAACGGGCGGGAGCGACTCTACGAGCAGTACTTC	CASRNGRERLYEQYF
-	TRBV6-1	TRBJ2-1	TRBD2	TGTGCCAGCAGTGAATGGGGGAGGGCCGTGGATGAGCAGTTCTTC	CASSEWGRAVDEQFF
-	TRBV2	TRBJ1-4	-	TGTGCCAGCAATGGTGGCCATCGGGGAAAACTGTTTTTT	CASNGGHRGKLFF
-	TRBV14	TRBJ1-1	-	TGTGCCAGCAGCCAAGTTGTGCGAACTGAAGCTTTCTTT	CASSQVVRTEAFF
-	TRBV4-3	TRBJ2-3	TRBD1	TGCGCCAGCAGCCAGGCGGAAACAGGGGGCTCAGATACGCAGTATTTT	CASSQAETGGSDTQYF
-	TRBV6-5	TRBJ1-1	-	TGTGCCAGCACCCCGTCGGGGAGGAACACTGAAGCTTTCTTT	CASTPSGRNTEAFF
-	TRBV20-1	TRBJ2-5	-	TGCAGTGCTAGAGACAGAGAGACCCAGTACTTC	CSARDRETQYF
-	TRBV19	TRBJ2-2	-	TGTGCCAGCGGGTTTAACACCGGGGAGCTGTTTTTT	CASGFNTGELFF
-	TRBV19	TRBJ1-2	TRBD1	TGTGCCAGTAGTACCGGGACAGGGACGAATGGCTACACCTTC	CASSTGTGTNGYTF
-	TRBV5-1	TRBJ2-5	TRBD2	TGCGCCAGCACCCCCACGGGAGGGGCAGAGACCCAGTACTTC	CASTPTGGAETQYF
-	TRBV5-6	TRBJ2-1	TRBD2	TGTGCCAGCAGCCCCGGGACTAGCGTACATGAGCAGTTCTTC	CASSPGTSVHEQFF
-	TRBV19	TRBJ2-3	-	TGTGCCAGTGGCGCGGAGGAGATGGGAGATACGCAGTATTTT	CASGAEEMGDTQYF
-	TRBV6-1	TRBJ1-1	-	TGTGCCAGCTTTGGGAGGGTGATGAACACTGAAGCTTTCTTT	CASFGRVMNTEAFF
-	TRBV6-1	TRBJ1-4	-	TGTGCCAGCAGTGAAGTTCTGACTAATGAAAAACTGTTTTTT	CASSEVLTNEKLFF
few	TRBV19	TRBJ1-1	TRBD1	TGTGCCTCGGACAGGGGGAGGACTGAAGCTTTCTTT	CASDRGRTEAFF
-	TRBV6-6	TRBJ1-5	-	TGTGCCAGCAGTTACTTTCAGGGTAGGAGCAATCAGCCCCAGCATTTT	CASSYFQGRSNQPQHF
-	TRBV7-8	TRBJ2-4	TRBD2	TGTGCCAGCAGCCCACCCGGGGGGAGAGCCAAAAACATTCAGTACTTC	CASSPPGGRAKNIQYF
-	TRBV5-8	TRBJ1-1	TRBD1	TGTGCCAGCAGCCTCGGGACAGCGAACACTGAAGCTTTCTTT	CASSLGTANTEAFF
-	TRBV4-3	TRBJ2-7	TRBD2	TGCGCCAGCAGCCCGGCCGGGACAGGCGTTACTAGCGGGAGTCTATACGAGCAGTACTTC	CASSPAGTGVTSGSLYEQYF